This T cell receptor beta chain was captured by sequencing in a study of blood T cell repertoires in COVID-19. For the study at large: Acute and convalescent COVID-19 specimens originated in the United States, Italy and Spain. Sources were T cells, B-cell-depleted T cells, or PBMCs; the material itself was cDNA or gDNA.

The germline V gene has CDR1 MNHEY and CDR2 SMNVEV (reference sequence). The CDR3 covers 16 residues. Trimming at V came to 0 bases and at J to 4 bases, leaving 4 bases not matched to a gene. How the authors handled the data: Cell counts per sample came from amplifying reference gene primers. TCRdb keeps only in-frame clones here, not all; method: immunoSEQ multiplex PCR. V and J calls and clone size are copied from that table; D and trimming were computed from the DNA. The sample holds about 220,000 clones, roughly four fifths seen once. This clone was seen a single time. The Seattle patients, enrolled during active infection, were followed longitudinally.

The sequenced sample was peripheral blood. This sequence originates from a woman in her 70s with COVID-19, enrolled during active disease. The chain employs TRBV27 and TRBJ2-1, with 9 bases identical to TRBD1. Here the CDR3 reads CASSLSRDRVYNEQFF. The CDR3 DNA is TGTGCCAGCAGTTTATCGAGGGACAGGGTTTACAATGAGCAGTTCTTC.